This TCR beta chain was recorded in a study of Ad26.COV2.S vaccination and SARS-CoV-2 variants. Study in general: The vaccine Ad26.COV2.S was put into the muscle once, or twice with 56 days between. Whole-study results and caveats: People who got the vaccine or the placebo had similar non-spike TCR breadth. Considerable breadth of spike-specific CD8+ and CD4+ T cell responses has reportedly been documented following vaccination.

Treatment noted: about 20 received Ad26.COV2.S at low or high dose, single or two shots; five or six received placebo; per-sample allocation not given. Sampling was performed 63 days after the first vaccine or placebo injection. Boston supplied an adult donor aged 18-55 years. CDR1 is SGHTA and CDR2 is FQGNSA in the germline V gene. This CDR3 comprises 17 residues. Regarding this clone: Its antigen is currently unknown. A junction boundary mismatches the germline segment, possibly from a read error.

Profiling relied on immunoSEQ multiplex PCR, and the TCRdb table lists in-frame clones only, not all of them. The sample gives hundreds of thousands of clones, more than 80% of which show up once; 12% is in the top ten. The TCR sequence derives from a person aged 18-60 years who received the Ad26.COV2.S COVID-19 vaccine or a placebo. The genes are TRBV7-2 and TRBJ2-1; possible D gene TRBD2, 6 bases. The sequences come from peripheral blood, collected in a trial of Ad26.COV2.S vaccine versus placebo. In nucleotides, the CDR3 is TGTGCCAGCAGCTTATCGGGGACTCGTCCTCTATACAATAAGCAGTTCTTC. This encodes CASSLSGTRPLYNKQFF.